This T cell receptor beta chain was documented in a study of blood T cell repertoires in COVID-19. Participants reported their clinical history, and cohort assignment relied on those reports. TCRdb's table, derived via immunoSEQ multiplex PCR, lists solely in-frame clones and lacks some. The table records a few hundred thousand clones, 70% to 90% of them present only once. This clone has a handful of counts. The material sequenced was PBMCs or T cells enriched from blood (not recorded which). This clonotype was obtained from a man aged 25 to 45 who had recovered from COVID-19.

The CDR3 sequence is CASSPTSGQNTEAFF. CDR3 nucleotide sequence: TGTGCCAGCAGCCCCACCAGTGGGCAGAACACTGAAGCTTTCTTT. The chain carries TRBV5-5 and TRBJ1-1; D gene ambiguous. Trimming pared 4 bases from V and 1 base from J, leaving 14 bases between. The CDR3 consists of 15 residues. The germline CDR1 and CDR2 sequences are SGHKS and YYEKEE (reference sequence).